This T cell receptor beta chain was identified during a study of OX40 agonist ivuxolimab in advanced cancers. Across the study: The group had a mean age of 60 years, ranged from about 20 to 79, and was less than 85% male.

In the case of this clone: Antigen: not known.

Study outcomes and limitations: There was clonal expansion of CD4+ and CD8+ blood T cells by week 6 at 0.1 to 3.0 mg/kg.

Data came from immunoSEQ multiplex PCR; TCRdb stores just in-frame clones and leaves some out. The data show about 18,000 clones, 80% to 85% seen once. This CDR3 is 11 amino acids long. From germline, CDR1 is SGHDN and CDR2 FVKESK. The chain uses TRBV14 and TRBJ1-4; D remains unclear. The sequence came from an adult with an advanced solid tumor such as melanoma, head and neck, liver or kidney cancer. Source: CD4+ or CD8+ T cells sorted from blood, taken in a trial of the OX40 agonist ivuxolimab. CDR3 loop: CAILKGEKLFF. For the CDR3, the DNA is TGTGCGATACTTAAGGGCGAAAAACTGTTTTTT.